This T cell receptor (beta chain) stems from a study of control samples from healthy donors and cancer patients. From germline, CDR1 is SGHRS and CDR2 YFSETQ. V was pared by 1 base and J by 4 bases, with 11 bases between. The CDR3 length is 15 residues. Here immunoSEQ multiplex PCR was the method, and the copy in TCRdb shows in-frame clones only, minus some. The table lists around 140,000 clones, approximately 90% of them singletons. This sequence joins TRBV5-1 and TRBJ1-4; TRBD1 is a possible D gene (6 bases). This receptor was identified in a woman between 50 and 59 years old in good health. The sequencing sample was made of blood. DNA of the CDR3: TGCGCCAGCAGCTTGCGGGCAGGGGTTAATGAAAAACTGTTTTTT. Encoded protein: CASSLRAGVNEKLFF.